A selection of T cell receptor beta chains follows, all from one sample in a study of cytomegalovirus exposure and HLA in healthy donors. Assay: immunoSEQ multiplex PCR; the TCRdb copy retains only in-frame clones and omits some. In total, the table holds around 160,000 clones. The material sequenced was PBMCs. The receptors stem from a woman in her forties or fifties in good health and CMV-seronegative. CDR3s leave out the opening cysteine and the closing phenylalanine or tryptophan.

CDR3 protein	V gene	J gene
ASSLRDREYEQY	TRBV4-1	TRBJ2-7
ASSYSGQGQSPLH	TRBV6-6	TRBJ1-6
ASSSREVHEQY	TRBV28	TRBJ2-7
ASSLTSGNSYEQY	TRBV4-3	TRBJ2-7
ASSFSSRGTNQPQH	TRBV28	TRBJ1-5
ASSHYQQGMNTEAF	TRBV14	TRBJ1-1
ASRKLRDRSRLPLH	TRBV2	TRBJ1-6
ASSYRPGEQY	TRBV2	TRBJ2-7
ASSVAGFTDTQY	TRBV9	TRBJ2-3
ASTIAGGPLETQY	TRBV9	TRBJ2-5
ASSFLSNYGYT	TRBV6-5	TRBJ1-2
ASSPHGGATNTGELF	TRBV7-2	TRBJ2-2
ASSQGPKTSTDTQY	TRBV4-1	TRBJ2-3
ASSHRFRGNQPQH	TRBV4-1	TRBJ1-5
ASSWAGYNEQF	TRBV5-4	TRBJ2-1
ASSRVSGGAGQYADTQY	TRBV4-2	TRBJ2-3
ATSGPRGWESKLF	TRBV15	TRBJ1-4
ASSLEARGRDTDTQY	TRBV5-4	TRBJ2-3
ATSRSSGLEQF	TRBV2	TRBJ2-1
ASSFQLGQKREQY	TRBV5-1	TRBJ2-7
ASSVTGGHQPQH	TRBV27	TRBJ1-5
ASSSFGTTNEKLF	TRBV5-4	TRBJ1-4
ASRSRRVTNYGYT	TRBV6-5	TRBJ1-2
ASSYRSAGDYNEQF	TRBV6-5	TRBJ2-1
ASSSHYNEQF	TRBV5-6	TRBJ2-1
ASINGTEPVKLF	TRBV6-6	TRBJ1-4
ASSYLGQGQGTEAF	TRBV6-5	TRBJ1-1
ASSPRTGDEAF	TRBV18	TRBJ1-1
ASSFGGRSNQPQH	TRBV19	TRBJ1-5
AATGGLGNSPLH	TRBV6-5	TRBJ1-6
ASSPTMGSHNEQF	TRBV7-8	TRBJ2-1
ASSYSGGRVYNEQF	TRBV6-5	TRBJ2-1
ASSLLEYSRGHFPPYEQY	TRBV21-1	TRBJ2-7
ASSLGQGYNEQF	TRBV4-1	TRBJ2-1
ASSPSSGGWETQY	TRBV7-3	TRBJ2-5
ASSGIRGVGDNEQF	TRBV7-8	TRBJ2-1
ASSLDHISGNTIY	TRBV5-4	TRBJ1-3
ASSPVDSHNEQF	TRBV27	TRBJ2-1
ASSVGTGEKLF	TRBV11-1	TRBJ1-4
ASGPDRGHNTEAF	TRBV12-5	TRBJ1-1
ASSQIPGWNQPQH	TRBV4-1	TRBJ1-5
ASSFGTVENTIY	TRBV2	TRBJ1-3
ASSQEIAGSPSNTQY	TRBV4-2	TRBJ2-3
ASSLTGGSQY	TRBV7-3	TRBJ2-7
ASSPTGEWRQPQH	TRBV18	TRBJ1-5
ASSLVSGQGAREQY	TRBV5-1	TRBJ2-7
ASSPPGQGRLFEAF	TRBV18	TRBJ1-1
ASSDNHDTETQY	TRBV2	TRBJ2-5
ASINGMLGQADTIY	TRBV5-5	TRBJ1-3
ASLAGSEFNEQF	TRBV7-9	TRBJ2-1
ASSPLGRGRVLEQY	TRBV7-9	TRBJ2-7
ASSLNAHYGYT	TRBV9	TRBJ1-2
ASSSYLTGQINSPLH	TRBV5-1	TRBJ1-6
ASSSLRGQETQY	TRBV5-6	TRBJ2-5
ASSQEEGNIQY	TRBV4-2	TRBJ2-4
ASDAGTGVYTEAF	TRBV5-1	TRBJ1-1
ASSLTVSSTDTQY	TRBV5-6	TRBJ2-3
ASSQGLAEREQY	TRBV4-2	TRBJ2-7
ASSLASGSVQF	TRBV7-2	TRBJ2-1